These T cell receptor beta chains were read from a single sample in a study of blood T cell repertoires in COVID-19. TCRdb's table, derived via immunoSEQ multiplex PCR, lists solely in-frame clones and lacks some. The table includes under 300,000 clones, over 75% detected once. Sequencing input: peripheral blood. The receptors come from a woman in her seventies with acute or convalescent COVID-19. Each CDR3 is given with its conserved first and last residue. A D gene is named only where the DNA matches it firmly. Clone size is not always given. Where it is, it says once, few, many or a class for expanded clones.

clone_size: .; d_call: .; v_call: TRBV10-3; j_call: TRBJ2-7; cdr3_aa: CAIRPDKTTYEQYF; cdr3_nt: TGTGCCATCAGGCCCGACAAGACAACCTACGAGCAGTACTTC
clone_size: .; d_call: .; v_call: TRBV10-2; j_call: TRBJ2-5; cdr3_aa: CASSEERLAFYETQYF; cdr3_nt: TGCGCCAGCAGTGAAGAGAGGCTAGCGTTTTACGAGACCCAGTACTTC
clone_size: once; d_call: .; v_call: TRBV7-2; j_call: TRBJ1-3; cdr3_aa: CASSSQRYGTIYF; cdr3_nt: TGTGCCAGCAGTTCCCAGCGGTACGGCACCATATATTTT
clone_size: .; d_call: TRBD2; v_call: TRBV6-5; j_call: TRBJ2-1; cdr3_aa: CASSRERGGLGEQFF; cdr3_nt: TGTGCCAGCAGTAGGGAGCGGGGGGGCCTGGGTGAGCAGTTCTTC
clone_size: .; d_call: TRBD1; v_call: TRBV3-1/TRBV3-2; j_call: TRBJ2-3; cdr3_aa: CASSPRDRPTDTQYF; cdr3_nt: TGTGCCAGCAGCCCGAGGGACAGACCCACAGATACGCAGTATTTT
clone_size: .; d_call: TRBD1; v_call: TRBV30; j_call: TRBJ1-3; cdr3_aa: CAWSSTGIGNTIYF; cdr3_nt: TGTGCCTGGAGTTCGACAGGGATCGGAAACACCATATATTTT
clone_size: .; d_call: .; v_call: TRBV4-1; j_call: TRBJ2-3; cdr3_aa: CASSQLLAGAPVDTQYF; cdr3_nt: TGCGCCAGCAGCCAACTTCTCGCGGGGGCGCCGGTAGATACGCAGTATTTT
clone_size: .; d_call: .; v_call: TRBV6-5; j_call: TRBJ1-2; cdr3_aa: CASSYDGGNYGYTF; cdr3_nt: TGTGCCAGCAGTTACGACGGAGGTAACTATGGCTACACCTTC
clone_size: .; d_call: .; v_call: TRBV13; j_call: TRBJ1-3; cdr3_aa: CASAAEGVAGNTIYF; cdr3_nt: TGTGCCAGCGCTGCCGAGGGAGTCGCTGGAAACACCATATATTTT
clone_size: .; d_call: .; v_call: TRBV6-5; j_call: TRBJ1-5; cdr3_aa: CASTRKGYDNQPQHF; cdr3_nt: TGTGCCAGCACTAGAAAGGGGTATGACAATCAGCCCCAGCATTTT
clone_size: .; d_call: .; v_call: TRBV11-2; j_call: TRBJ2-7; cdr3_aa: CASSSLGRPAGALYEQYF; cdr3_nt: TGTGCCAGCAGCTCCTTAGGGCGCCCTGCGGGGGCCCTCTACGAGCAGTACTTC
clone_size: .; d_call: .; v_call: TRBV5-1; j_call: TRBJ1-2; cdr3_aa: CASSSGGQTFYGYTF; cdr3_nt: TGCGCCAGCAGCTCGGGGGGTCAGACCTTCTATGGCTACACCTTC
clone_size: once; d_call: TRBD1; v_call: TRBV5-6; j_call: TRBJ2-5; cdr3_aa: CASSPGQGVTETQYF; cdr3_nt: TGTGCCAGCAGCCCGGGACAGGGGGTTACGGAGACCCAGTACTTC
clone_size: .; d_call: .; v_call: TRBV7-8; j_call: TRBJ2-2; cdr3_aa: CASSLALRGTGELFF; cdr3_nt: TGTGCCAGCAGCTTAGCGCTCCGGGGGACCGGGGAGCTGTTTTTT
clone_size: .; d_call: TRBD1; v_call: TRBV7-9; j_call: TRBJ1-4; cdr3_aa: CASVAGTGAASGNEKLFF; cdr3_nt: TGTGCCAGCGTCGCCGGGACAGGGGCCGCAAGTGGTAATGAAAAACTGTTTTTT
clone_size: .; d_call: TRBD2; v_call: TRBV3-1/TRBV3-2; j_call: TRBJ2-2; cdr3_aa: CASSHSAGGASGELFF; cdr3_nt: TGTGCCAGCAGCCACTCAGCGGGGGGGGCGTCTGGGGAGCTGTTTTTT
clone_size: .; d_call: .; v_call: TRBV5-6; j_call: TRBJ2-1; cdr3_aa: CASSLGAASYNEQFF; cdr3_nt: TGTGCCAGCAGCTTGGGGGCAGCTTCCTACAATGAGCAGTTCTTC
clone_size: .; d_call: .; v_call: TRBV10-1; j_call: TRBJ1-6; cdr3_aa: CASSEGSSYNSPLHF; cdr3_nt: TGCGCCAGCAGTGAGGGGAGCTCCTATAATTCACCCCTCCACTTT
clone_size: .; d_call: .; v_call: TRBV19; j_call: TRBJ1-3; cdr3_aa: CASSWDTISGNTIYF; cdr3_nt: TGTGCCAGTAGTTGGGACACCATCTCTGGAAACACCATATATTTT
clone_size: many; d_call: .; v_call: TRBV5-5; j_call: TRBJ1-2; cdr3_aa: CASSYDSNYGYTF; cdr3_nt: TGTGCCAGCAGCTATGACAGCAACTATGGCTACACCTTC
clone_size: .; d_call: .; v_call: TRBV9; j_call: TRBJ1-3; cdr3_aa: CASSVEVGSLSGNTIYF; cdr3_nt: TGTGCCAGCAGCGTAGAGGTGGGCAGCCTCTCTGGAAACACCATATATTTT
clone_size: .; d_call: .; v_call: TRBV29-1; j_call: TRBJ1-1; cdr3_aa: CSVARTVYTEAFF; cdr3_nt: TGCAGCGTTGCCAGGACAGTGTACACTGAAGCTTTCTTT
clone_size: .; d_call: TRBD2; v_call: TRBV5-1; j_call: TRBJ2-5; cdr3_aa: CASSLEASGGKETQYF; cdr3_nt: TGCGCCAGCAGCTTGGAGGCTAGCGGGGGGAAAGAGACCCAGTACTTC
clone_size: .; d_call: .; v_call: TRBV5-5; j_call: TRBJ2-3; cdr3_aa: CASSLDSGAGGTQYF; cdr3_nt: TGTGCCAGCAGCTTGGATTCTGGGGCTGGCGGTACGCAGTATTTT
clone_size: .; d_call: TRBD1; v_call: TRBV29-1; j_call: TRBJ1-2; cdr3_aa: CSVEDPQGVEGYTF; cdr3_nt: TGCAGCGTTGAAGACCCACAGGGGGTAGAGGGCTACACCTTC
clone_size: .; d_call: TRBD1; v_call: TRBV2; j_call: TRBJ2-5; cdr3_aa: CASSGDRGEETQYF; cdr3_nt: TGTGCCAGCAGTGGTGACAGGGGTGAGGAGACCCAGTACTTC
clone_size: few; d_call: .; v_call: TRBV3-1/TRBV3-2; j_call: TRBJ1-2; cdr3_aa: CASSHRATNYGYTF; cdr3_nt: TGTGCCAGCAGCCACAGGGCTACTAACTATGGCTACACCTTC